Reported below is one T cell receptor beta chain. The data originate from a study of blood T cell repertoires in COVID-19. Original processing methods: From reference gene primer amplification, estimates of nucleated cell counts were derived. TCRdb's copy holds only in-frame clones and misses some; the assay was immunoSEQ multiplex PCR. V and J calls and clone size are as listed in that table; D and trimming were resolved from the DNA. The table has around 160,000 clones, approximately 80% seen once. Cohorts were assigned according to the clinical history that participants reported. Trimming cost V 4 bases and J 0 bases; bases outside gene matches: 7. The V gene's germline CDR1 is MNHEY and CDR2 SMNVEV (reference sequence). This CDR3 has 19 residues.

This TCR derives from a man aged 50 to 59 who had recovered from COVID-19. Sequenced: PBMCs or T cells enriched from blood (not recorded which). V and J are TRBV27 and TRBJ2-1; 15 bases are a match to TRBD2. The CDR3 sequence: CASSSAGLAGGSSYNEQFF. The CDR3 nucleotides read TGTGCCAGCAGTTCGGCGGGACTAGCGGGGGGAAGCTCCTACAATGAGCAGTTCTTC.